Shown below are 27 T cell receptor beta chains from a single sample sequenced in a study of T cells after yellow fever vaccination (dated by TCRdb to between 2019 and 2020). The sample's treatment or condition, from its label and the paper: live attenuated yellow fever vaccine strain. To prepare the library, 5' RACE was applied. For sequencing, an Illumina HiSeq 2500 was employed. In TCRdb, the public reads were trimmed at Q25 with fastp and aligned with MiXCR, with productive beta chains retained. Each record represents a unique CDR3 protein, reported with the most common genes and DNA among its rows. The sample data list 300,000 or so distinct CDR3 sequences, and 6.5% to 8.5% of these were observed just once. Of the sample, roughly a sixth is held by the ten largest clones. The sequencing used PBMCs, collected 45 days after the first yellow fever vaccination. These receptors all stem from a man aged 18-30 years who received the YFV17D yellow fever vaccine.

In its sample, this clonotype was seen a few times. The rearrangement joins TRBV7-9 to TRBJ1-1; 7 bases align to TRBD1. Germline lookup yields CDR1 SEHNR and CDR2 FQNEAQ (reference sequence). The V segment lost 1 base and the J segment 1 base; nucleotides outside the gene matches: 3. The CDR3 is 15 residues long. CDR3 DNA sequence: TGTGCCAGCAGCTTAGTTTGGACAGGGAACACTGAAGCTTTCTTT. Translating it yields CASSLVWTGNTEAFF. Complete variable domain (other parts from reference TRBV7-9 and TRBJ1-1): DTGVSQNPRHKITKRGQNVTFRCDPISEHNRLYWYRQTLGQGPEFLTYFQNEAQLEKSRLLSDRFSAERPKGSFSTLEIQRTEQGDSAMYLCASSLVWTGNTEAFFGQGTRLTVV.

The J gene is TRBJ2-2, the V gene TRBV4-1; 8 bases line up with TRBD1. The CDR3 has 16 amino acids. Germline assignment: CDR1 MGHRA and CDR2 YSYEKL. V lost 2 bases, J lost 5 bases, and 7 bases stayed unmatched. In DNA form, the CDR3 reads TGCGCCAGCAGCCAACCAGGACAGGGTAGTACCGGGGAGCTGTTTTTT. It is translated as CASSQPGQGSTGELFF.

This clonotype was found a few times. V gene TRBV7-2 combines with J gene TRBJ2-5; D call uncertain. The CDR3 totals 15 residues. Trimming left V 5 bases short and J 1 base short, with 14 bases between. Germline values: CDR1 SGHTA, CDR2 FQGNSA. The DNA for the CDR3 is TGTGCCAGCAGCCGGGCGTCGACGACCCAAGAGACCCAGTACTTC. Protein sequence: CASSRASTTQETQYF.

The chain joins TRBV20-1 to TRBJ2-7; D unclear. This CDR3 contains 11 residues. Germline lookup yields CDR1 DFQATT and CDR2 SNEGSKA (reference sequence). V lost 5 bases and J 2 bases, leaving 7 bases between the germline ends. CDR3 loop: CSAEYAYEQYF. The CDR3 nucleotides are TGCAGTGCTGAATATGCCTACGAGCAGTACTTC.

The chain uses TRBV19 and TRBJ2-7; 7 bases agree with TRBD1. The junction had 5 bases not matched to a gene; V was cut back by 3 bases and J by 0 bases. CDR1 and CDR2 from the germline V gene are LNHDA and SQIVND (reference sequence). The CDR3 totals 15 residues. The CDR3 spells CASSMAGGNSYEQYF. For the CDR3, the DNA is TGTGCCAGTAGTATGGCAGGGGGAAACTCCTACGAGCAGTACTTC.

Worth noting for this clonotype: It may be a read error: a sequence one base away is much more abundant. The CDR3 nucleotides read TGTGCCAGCAGCCGTGGGGGTTCGGAAGATACGCAGTATTTT. The encoded protein is CASSRGGSEDTQYF. The chain couples TRBV12-3 or TRBV12-4 to TRBJ2-3; D tentatively reads TRBD1 or TRBD2 (5 bases each). The germline V and J ends were trimmed by 6 bases and 5 bases, with 15 bases remaining between them. CDR3 size: 14 residues.

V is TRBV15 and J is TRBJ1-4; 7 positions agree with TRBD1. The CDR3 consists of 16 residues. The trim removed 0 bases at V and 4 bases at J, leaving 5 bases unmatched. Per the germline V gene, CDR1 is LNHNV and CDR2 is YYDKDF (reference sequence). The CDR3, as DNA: TGTGCCACCAGCAGAGACCGGGACAGATTTAATGAAAAACTGTTTTTT. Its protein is CATSRDRDRFNEKLFF.

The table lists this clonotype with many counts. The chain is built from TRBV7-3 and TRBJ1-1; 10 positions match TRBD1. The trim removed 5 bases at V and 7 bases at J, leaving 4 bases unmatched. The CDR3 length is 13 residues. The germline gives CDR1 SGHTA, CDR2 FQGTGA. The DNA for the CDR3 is TGTGCCAGCAGCATGACAGGGGGCGGTGAAGCTTTCTTT. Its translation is CASSMTGGGEAFF. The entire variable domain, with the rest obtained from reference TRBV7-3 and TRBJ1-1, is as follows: GAGVSQTPSNKVTEKGKYVELRCDPISGHTALYWYRQSLGQGPEFLIYFQGTGAADDSGLPNDRFFAVRPEGSVSTLKIQRTERGDSAVYLCASSMTGGGEAFFGQGTRLTVV.

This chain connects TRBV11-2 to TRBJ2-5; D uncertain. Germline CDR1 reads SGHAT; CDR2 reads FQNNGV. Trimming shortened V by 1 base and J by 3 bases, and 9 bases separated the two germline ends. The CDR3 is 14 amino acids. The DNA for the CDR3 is TGTGCCAGCAGCTTAGGGGTCTACAAAGAGACCCAGTACTTC. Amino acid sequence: CASSLGVYKETQYF.

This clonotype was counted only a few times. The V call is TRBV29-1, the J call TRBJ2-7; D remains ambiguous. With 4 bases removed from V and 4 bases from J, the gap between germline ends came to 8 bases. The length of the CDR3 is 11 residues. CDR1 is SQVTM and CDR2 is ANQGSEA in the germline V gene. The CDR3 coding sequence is TGCAGCGTTGCTGGCCCTTACGAGCAGTACTTC. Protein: CSVAGPYEQYF.

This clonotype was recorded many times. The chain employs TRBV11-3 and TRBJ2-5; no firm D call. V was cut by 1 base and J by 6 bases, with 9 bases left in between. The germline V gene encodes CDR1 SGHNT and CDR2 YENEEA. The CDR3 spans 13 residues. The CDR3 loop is CASSLGLGKTQYF. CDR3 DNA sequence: TGTGCCAGCAGCTTAGGGCTGGGAAAGACCCAGTACTTC.

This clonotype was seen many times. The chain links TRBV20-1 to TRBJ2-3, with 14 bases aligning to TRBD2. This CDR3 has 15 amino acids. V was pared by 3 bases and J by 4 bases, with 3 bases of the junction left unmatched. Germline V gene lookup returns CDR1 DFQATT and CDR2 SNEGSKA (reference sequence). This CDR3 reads CSASGLAGGPDTQYF. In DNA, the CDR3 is TGCAGTGCTAGTGGACTAGCGGGGGGACCAGATACGCAGTATTTT.

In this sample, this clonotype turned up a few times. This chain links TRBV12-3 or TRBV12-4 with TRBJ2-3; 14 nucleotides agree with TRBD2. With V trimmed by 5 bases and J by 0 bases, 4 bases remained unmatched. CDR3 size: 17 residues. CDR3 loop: CASSRLAGGRSTDTQYF. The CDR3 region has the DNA TGTGCCAGCAGTCGACTAGCGGGGGGGCGGAGCACAGATACGCAGTATTTT.

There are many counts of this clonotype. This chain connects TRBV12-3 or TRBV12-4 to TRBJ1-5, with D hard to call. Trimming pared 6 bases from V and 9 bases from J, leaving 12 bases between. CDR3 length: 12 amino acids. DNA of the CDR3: TGTGCCAGCAGGGGGTCAAGATCGCCCCAGCATTTT. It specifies CASRGSRSPQHF.

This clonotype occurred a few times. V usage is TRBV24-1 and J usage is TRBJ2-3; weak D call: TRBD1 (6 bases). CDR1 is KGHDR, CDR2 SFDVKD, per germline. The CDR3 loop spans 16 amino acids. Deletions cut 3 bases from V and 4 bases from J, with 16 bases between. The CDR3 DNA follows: TGTGCCACCAGTGATACCGGGACAAACCACGCAGATACGCAGTATTTT. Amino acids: CATSDTGTNHADTQYF.

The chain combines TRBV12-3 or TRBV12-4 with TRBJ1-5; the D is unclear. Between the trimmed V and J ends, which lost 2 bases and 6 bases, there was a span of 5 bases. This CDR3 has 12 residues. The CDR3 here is CASSLPFQPQHF. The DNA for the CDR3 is TGTGCCAGCAGTTTACCATTTCAGCCCCAGCATTTT.

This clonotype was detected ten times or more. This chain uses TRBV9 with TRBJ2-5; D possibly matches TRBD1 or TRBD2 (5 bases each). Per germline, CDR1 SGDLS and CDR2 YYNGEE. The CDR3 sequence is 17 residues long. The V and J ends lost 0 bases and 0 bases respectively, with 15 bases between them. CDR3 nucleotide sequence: TGTGCCAGCAGCGTAGGGGTAGGGGACCCGTACCAAGAGACCCAGTACTTC. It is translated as CASSVGVGDPYQETQYF.

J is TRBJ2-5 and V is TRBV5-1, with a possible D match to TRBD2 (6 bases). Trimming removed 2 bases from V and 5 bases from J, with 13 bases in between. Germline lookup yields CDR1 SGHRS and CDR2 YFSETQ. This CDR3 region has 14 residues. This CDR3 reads CASSFFSGVETQYF. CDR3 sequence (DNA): TGCGCCAGCAGCTTTTTCTCGGGGGTGGAGACCCAGTACTTC. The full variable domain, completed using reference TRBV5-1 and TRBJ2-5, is KAGVTQTPRYLIKTRGQQVTLSCSPISGHRSVSWYQQTPGQGLQFLFEYFSETQRNKGNFPGRFSGRQFSNSRSEMNVSTLELGDSALYLCASSFFSGVETQYFGPGTRLLVL.

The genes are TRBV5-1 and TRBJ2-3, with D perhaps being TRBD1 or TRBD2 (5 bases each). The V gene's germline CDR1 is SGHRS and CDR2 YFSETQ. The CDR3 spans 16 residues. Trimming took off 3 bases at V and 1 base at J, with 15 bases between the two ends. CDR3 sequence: CASSWGGHRGTDTQYF. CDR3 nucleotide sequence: TGCGCCAGCAGCTGGGGCGGGCATAGGGGCACAGATACGCAGTATTTT.

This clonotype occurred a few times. The CDR3 reads CASSQSSGLFYGYTF. The CDR3 DNA reads as TGCGCCAGCAGCCAATCGTCGGGGCTGTTCTATGGCTACACCTTC. This chain connects TRBV4-3 to TRBJ1-2; maybe TRBD1 (5 bases). CDR1 and CDR2 from the germline V gene are LGHNA and YSLEER. CDR3 length: 15 amino acids. Trimming cost V 2 bases and J 4 bases, with 14 bases left between them.

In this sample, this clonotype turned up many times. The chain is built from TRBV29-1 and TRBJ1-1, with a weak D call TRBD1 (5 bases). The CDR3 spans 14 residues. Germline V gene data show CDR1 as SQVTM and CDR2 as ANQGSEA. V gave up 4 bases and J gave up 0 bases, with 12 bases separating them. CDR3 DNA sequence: TGCAGCGTTGCGACGGGACTCATGAACACTGAAGCTTTCTTT. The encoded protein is CSVATGLMNTEAFF.

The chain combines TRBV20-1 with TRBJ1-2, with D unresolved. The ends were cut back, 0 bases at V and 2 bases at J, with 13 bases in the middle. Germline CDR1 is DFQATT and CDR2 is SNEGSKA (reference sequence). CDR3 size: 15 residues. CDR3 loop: CSARDPMEENYGYTF. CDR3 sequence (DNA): TGCAGTGCTAGAGATCCGATGGAGGAAAACTATGGCTACACCTTC.

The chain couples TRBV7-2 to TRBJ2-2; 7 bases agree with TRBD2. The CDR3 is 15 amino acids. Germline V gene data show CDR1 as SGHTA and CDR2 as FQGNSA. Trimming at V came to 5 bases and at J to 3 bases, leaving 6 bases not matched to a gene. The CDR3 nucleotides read TGTGCCAGCAGCCGTACTAGCGCTTACACCGGGGAGCTGTTTTTT. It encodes CASSRTSAYTGELFF. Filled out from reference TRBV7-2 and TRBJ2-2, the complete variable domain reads GAGVSQSPSNKVTEKGKDVELRCDPISGHTALYWYRQSLGQGLEFLIYFQGNSAPDKSGLPSDRFSAERTGGSVSTLTIQRTQQEDSAVYLCASSRTSAYTGELFFGEGSRLTVL.

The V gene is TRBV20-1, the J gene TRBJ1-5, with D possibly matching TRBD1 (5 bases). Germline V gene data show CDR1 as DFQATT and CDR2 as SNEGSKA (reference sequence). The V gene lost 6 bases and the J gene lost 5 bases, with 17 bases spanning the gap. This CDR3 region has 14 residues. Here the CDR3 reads CSADKFGGYQPQHF. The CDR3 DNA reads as TGCAGTGCGGATAAATTTGGGGGTTATCAGCCCCAGCATTTT.

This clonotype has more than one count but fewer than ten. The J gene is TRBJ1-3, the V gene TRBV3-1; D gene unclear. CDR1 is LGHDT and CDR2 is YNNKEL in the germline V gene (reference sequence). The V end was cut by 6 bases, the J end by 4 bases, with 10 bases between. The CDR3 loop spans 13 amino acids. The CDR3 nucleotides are TGTGCCAGCAGTCCGAGGGAGGGAAACACCATATATTTT. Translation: CASSPREGNTIYF.

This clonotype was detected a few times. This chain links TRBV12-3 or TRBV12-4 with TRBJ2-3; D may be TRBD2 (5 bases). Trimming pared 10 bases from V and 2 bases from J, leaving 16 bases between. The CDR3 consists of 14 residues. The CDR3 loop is CATDTAENTDTQYF. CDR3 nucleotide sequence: TGTGCCACCGATACAGCGGAAAACACAGATACGCAGTATTTT.

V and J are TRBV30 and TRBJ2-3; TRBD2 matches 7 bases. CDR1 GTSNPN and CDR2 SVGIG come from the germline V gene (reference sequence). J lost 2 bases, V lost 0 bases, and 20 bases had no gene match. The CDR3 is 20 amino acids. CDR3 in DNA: TGTGCCTGGAGTGTACCAGTAGCCCAGGCCGGGGGGAAGGACACAGATACGCAGTATTTT. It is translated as CAWSVPVAQAGGKDTDTQYF.